This T cell receptor beta chain was retrieved from a study of beta chain features in type 1 diabetes. Whole-study context: Cell yields, gender and age were similar in healthy donors and patients. Study results and limitations: VDJ junctions sequenced from type 1 diabetes patients showed fewer insertions and more deletions.

Researchers reported sorting CD4+ naive, central memory, regulatory and stem cell-like memory cells via CD45RO/CCR7/CD25/CD127/CD95/CD27. Only a few counts were recorded for this clone. No antigen is known for it. Sequencing targeted expressed TCRB transcripts, as all isolated RNA had been reverse transcribed. Data came from immunoSEQ multiplex PCR; TCRdb stores just in-frame clones and leaves some out. The sample includes a few hundred thousand clones, 25% to 35% of them seen just once. The CDR3 contains 15 residues. V was pared by 0 bases and J by 3 bases, with 2 bases of the junction left unmatched. Germline-derived CDR1 and CDR2 are MGHRA and YSYEKL.

This clonotype originated in a man in his late teens or twenties in good health. Source material: naive CD4+ T cells from blood. The chain links TRBV4-1 to TRBJ2-1; 7 positions match TRBD2. Here the CDR3 reads CASSQDLADYNEQFF. Written as DNA, the CDR3 is TGCGCCAGCAGCCAAGATCTAGCGGACTACAATGAGCAGTTCTTC.